The present entry profiles one TCR beta chain with its context. Naive CD45RA+ and memory CD45RA-negative subsets were split from CD4+ cells. Deep-level assay runs were performed. Genomic DNA of every subset was divided equally among multiple immunoSEQ plates. Original processing notes: Owing to the provision of junction-only sequences devoid of quality scores by immunoSEQ, filtering differed. The protocol was immunoSEQ multiplex PCR, while the TCRdb copy is restricted to in-frame clones and leaves out a portion. Clone size and the V and J calls come from that table; the DNA yielded D and trimming. The sample has 2,100,000 or so clones; around 95% are singletons. The CDR3 totals 15 residues. V was cut by 0 bases and J by 4 bases, with 10 bases left in between. Germline V lookup: CDR1 SGHRS, CDR2 YFSETQ. The entry originates in a study of shared clonotypes between healthy human individuals.

What was sequenced was naive CD4+ T cells sorted from blood. Subset: CD45RA+ positively selected. The rearrangement links TRBV5-1 to TRBJ1-4; no firm D call. This receptor was obtained from a man aged 18 to 30 in good health. The DNA of the CDR3 is TGCGCCAGCAGCTTGGGGGCAGAATATAATGAAAAACTGTTTTTT. Amino acid sequence: CASSLGAEYNEKLFF.